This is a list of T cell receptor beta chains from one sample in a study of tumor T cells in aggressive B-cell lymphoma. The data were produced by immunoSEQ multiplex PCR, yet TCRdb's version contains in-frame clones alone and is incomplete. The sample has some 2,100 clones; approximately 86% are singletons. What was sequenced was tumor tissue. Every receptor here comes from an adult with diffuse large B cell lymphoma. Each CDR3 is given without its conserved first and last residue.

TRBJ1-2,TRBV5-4,ASSYWIREGYGYT
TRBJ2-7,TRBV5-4,ASSPRQGASSYEQY
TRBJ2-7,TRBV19,ASSMTGPLYEQY
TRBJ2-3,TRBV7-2,ASSTGTSWTSTDTQY
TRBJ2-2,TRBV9,ASSGGTSLMRGVTGELF
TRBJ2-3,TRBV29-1,SVDGRDGADTQY
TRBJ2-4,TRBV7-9,ASSPTFGTGLGIQY
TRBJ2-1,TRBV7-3,ASSHSREGEQF
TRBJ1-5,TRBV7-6,ASSRKTRVSQPQH
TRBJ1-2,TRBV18,ASSPGDRGYGYT
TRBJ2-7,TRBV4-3,ASSLLAGASLSPLEQY
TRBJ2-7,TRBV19,ASSIVLSYEQY
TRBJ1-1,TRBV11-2,ATTSRRATEAF